These 23 T cell receptor beta chains were sequenced from one sample in a study of tissue T cells after allogeneic stem cell transplantation (dated by TCRdb to 2022 to 2024). The sample's time point label, in plain terms: mouse harvest day 14 after allogeneic transplant. Mouse grafts consisting of 10^7 T-cell-depleted bone marrow cells combined with 10^6 splenic CD5+ T cells were administered by tail vein injection. Library prep was done by the immunoSEQ multiplex PCR assay. Imported from immuneACCESS, the table was reduced by TCRdb to in-frame sequences with V and J called. These copies leave out some clones; in studies compared against another copy, an unresolved V gene accounts for under half, and the cause of the remainder is not known. In all, the sample holds 1,500 to 2,000 clones, and approximately 53% of those were seen once. Jointly, the top ten make up approximately 31% of the sample. Sequencing was done on a sample of blood. The receptors stem from a female BALB/c mouse given C57BL/6 T cells with graft-versus-host disease after an allogeneic hematopoietic cell transplant.

With regard to this clone: Genes here carry mouse names. The read comes to an end 1 residue before the CDR3 does, leaving the germline J gene to fill in the end. The rearrangement joins TRBV1 to TRBJ2-7; D might be TRBD2 (7 bases). The CDR3 is 15 residues long. With 1 base removed from V and 4 bases from J, the gap between germline ends came to 14 bases. Germline values: CDR1 NSQYPW, CDR2 LRSPGD (reference sequence). Incomplete CDR3 DNA: TGCACCTGCAGTGCAGGAGGGGGGGGGTGGTATGAACAGTAC. Translating gives CTCSAGGGGWYEQY. The complete CDR3 reads CTCSAGGGGWYEQYF.

This clone was detected a few times. Any gene name here is a mouse gene name. The read ends 1 residue shy of where the CDR3 ends; the end is completed using the germline J gene. The chain employs TRBV26 and TRBJ2-7, with a tentative D call TRBD1 (5 bases). The CDR3 totals 11 residues. Between the trimmed V and J ends, which lost 5 bases and 4 bases, there was a span of 6 bases. Germline CDR1 KGHPV, CDR2 FQNQEV (reference sequence). CDR3 sequence reads: CASSSGYEQYF. CDR3 bases read: TGTGCCAGCAGTTCAGGGTATGAACAGTAC.

Points on this clone: One end of the junction fails to match germline, which may point to a read error. Gene names and germline refer to mouse. The CDR3 is cut off 1 residue early in the read; its end comes from the germline J gene. The chain recombines TRBV16 with TRBJ2-7; 7 bases are shared with TRBD1. Germline CDR1 reads SGHSA; CDR2 reads FRNQAP. The CDR3 is made up of 13 amino acids. This CDR3 reads CTSSLARGYEQYF. The CDR3 DNA, read in part, is TGTACAAGCAGCTTAGCCAGGGGGTATGAACAGTAC.

Notes on this clone: The gene names given are mouse names. The read is 1 residue too short to cover the CDR3 end, so that end is filled in from the germline J gene. The chain recombines TRBV1 with TRBJ1-2; D is unclear. The CDR3 extends over 13 amino acids. V was trimmed by 4 bases and J by 0 bases, leaving 6 bases between them. Germline CDR1 NSQYPW, CDR2 LRSPGD (reference sequence). The part of the CDR3 DNA that was read is TGCACCTGCAGTGACACTGCAAACTCCGACTACACC. It yields the protein CTCSDTANSDYT. The full CDR3 reads CTCSDTANSDYTF.

This clone was counted a single time. Germline and genes here are mouse. Read coverage stops 1 residue before the CDR3 terminus; the germline J gene supplies the remainder. The rearrangement uses TRBV12-2 and TRBJ2-3; D is possibly TRBD2 (6 bases). The V and J ends lost 2 bases and 2 bases respectively, with 7 bases between them. The CDR3 is 13 residues long. Germline V gene sequence: CDR1 SGHLS, CDR2 HYDKME. CDR3 sequence: CASSPGLAETLYF. Partial CDR3 DNA: TGTGCCAGCTCTCCGGGACTTGCAGAAACGCTGTAT.

Concerning this clone: The gene names given are mouse names. With the read ending 1 residue before the CDR3 end, the germline J gene is used to fill in that end. This rearrangement joins TRBV26 to TRBJ1-1; 7 nucleotides align to TRBD1. V dropped 4 bases and J dropped 7; count of bases not matched to a gene: 3. The CDR3 runs to 12 residues. Germline CDR1 is KGHPV and CDR2 is FQNQEV (reference sequence). CDR3 in amino acids: CASSPTGKEVFF. CDR3 DNA (partial): TGTGCCAGCAGTCCGACAGGGAAAGAAGTCTTC.

Remarks on this clone: The genes are named according to mouse. The CDR3 end is not reached by the read, which stops 1 residue before it; the germline J gene fills it in. V gene TRBV16 combines with J gene TRBJ2-5, with 7 positions matching TRBD2. The CDR3 is 14 amino acids. The ends lost 1 base at V and 3 bases at J; junction bases unmatched: 1. Looked up from germline, CDR1 is SGHSA and CDR2 is FRNQAP. CDR3 residues: CASSLAGGQDTQYF. CDR3 DNA (partial): TGTGCAAGCAGCTTAGCGGGGGGGCAAGACACCCAGTAC.

This clone was seen a handful of times. Mouse germline and gene names are used. The CDR3 end is not reached by the read, which stops 1 residue before it; the germline J gene fills it in. This sequence joins TRBV26 and TRBJ1-4; 8 bases match TRBD1. CDR1 and CDR2 from the germline V gene are KGHPV and FQNQEV (reference sequence). The CDR3 contains 14 residues. V lost 4 bases and J lost 5; bases outside the gene matches: 3. The CDR3 loop reads CASSPGGWNERLFF. The sequenced CDR3 bases are TGTGCCAGCAGTCCAGGGGGCTGGAACGAAAGATTATTT.

Remarks on this clone: Mouse gene names and germline throughout. The CDR3 end lies 1 residue beyond the end of the read and is filled in from the germline J gene. The V gene is TRBV14, the J gene TRBJ2-4; D is undetermined. V lost 0 bases and J lost 5, with 4 bases in between. Germline V gene lookup returns CDR1 SGHDT and CDR2 FRDEAV. This CDR3 contains 12 residues. CDR3 residues: CASSFSVNTLYF. Partial CDR3 DNA: TGTGCCAGCAGTTTCTCAGTAAACACCTTGTAC.

For this clone: Gene and germline names: mouse. The read terminates 1 residue before the CDR3 end, so the remaining end is supplied by the germline J gene. The chain uses TRBV13-1 and TRBJ2-7; no reliable D call. V was pared by 7 bases and J by 7 bases, with 9 bases between. The CDR3 has 10 residues. Germline values: CDR1 NSHNY, CDR2 SYGAGN. The CDR3 loop reads CASGGREQYF. The CDR3 DNA, read in part, is TGTGCCAGCGGTGGGAGAGAACAGTAC.

Points on this clone: Gene names are mouse gene names. The read ends 1 residue shy of where the CDR3 ends; the end is completed using the germline J gene. V and J are TRBV26 and TRBJ2-4; D may correspond to TRBD1 or TRBD2 (5 bases each). V lost 2 bases and J 0 bases, leaving 9 bases between the germline ends. Germline CDR1 and CDR2: KGHPV and FQNQEV (reference sequence). The CDR3 sequence is 15 residues long. The CDR3 DNA, read in part, is TGTGCCAGCAGTCTGGGGGCCCGTAGTCAAAACACCTTGTAC. Its protein product is CASSLGARSQNTLY. The whole CDR3 region reads CASSLGARSQNTLYF.

This clone has only a few counts. Genes here carry mouse names. The read ends 1 residue shy of where the CDR3 ends; the end is completed using the germline J gene. The chain uses TRBV19 and TRBJ1-2; TRBD1 agrees at 8 bases. With 5 bases clipped from V and 0 bases from J, the junction kept 3 bases outside the gene matches. Germline V gene sequence: CDR1 FNHDT, CDR2 SITEND (reference sequence). The CDR3 loop spans 14 amino acids. CDR3 amino acids: CASSRDRTNSDYTF. The covered CDR3 bases are TGTGCCAGCAGCCGGGACAGGACAAACTCCGACTACACC.

There are a few counts of this clone. Mouse gene names and germline throughout. The DNA read from the CDR3 is TGTGCCAGCAGGACAGGGTATGAACAGTAC. It encodes CASRTGYEQY. The full CDR3 is CASRTGYEQYF. V is TRBV3 and J is TRBJ2-7; 7 nucleotides agree with TRBD1. Read sequence stops 1 residue before the CDR3 end, and the germline J gene provides the missing end. V gave up 6 bases and J gave up 4 bases; unmatched junction bases: 0. Germline V gives CDR1 SNHLY, CDR2 FYNGKV (reference sequence). This CDR3 has 11 residues. Using reference TRBV3 and TRBJ2-7 for the parts outside the CDR3, the full variable domain is GPKVLQIPSHQIIDMGQMVTLNCDPVSNHLYFYWYKQILGQQMEFLVNFYNGKVMEKSKLFKDQFSVERPDGSYFTLKIQPTALEDSAVYFCASRTGYEQYFGPGTRLTVL.

This clone was seen more than once but under ten times. These gene names are mouse names. The missing CDR3 end, 1 residue past where the read stops, is filled in from the germline J gene. The chain carries TRBV13-1 and TRBJ1-1; TRBD1 might be the D (6 bases). The CDR3 is made up of 13 amino acids. With 3 bases removed from V and 1 base from J, the gap between germline ends came to 7 bases. In germline, CDR1 is NSHNY, CDR2 SYGAGN. The CDR3 region is CASSGGQNTEVFF. The sequenced part of the CDR3 DNA is TGTGCCAGCAGTGGGGGACAAAACACAGAAGTCTTC.

As concerns this clone: Mouse gene names and germline throughout. The read ends 1 residue before the CDR3 terminus; that terminus is restored from the germline J gene. V and J are TRBV12-1 and TRBJ1-2, with no clear D. The CDR3 extends over 14 amino acids. V was clipped by 1 base and J by 2 bases, with 10 bases between them. Looked up from germline, CDR1 is SGHSN and CDR2 is HYEKVE. CDR3 amino acids: CASSLVGGNSDYTF. CDR3 DNA (partial): TGTGCCAGCTCTCTAGTGGGCGGGAACTCCGACTACACC. Filled out from reference TRBV12-1 and TRBJ1-2, the complete variable domain reads DSGVVQSPRHIIKEKGGRSVLTCIPISGHSNVVWYQQTLGKELKFLIQHYEKVERDKGFLPSRFSVQQFDDYHSEMNMSALELEDSAMYFCASSLVGGNSDYTFGSGTRLLVI.

Concerning this clone: Mouse names are used for the genes. The read stops 1 residue short of the end of the CDR3; the missing end is completed from the germline J gene. The J gene is TRBJ1-6, the V gene TRBV26; D perhaps matches TRBD1 (6 bases). TRBJ1-6 is an ORF for which the function is uncertain. V was trimmed by 5 bases and J by 3 bases, leaving 11 bases between them. The CDR3 sequence is 15 residues long. CDR1 and CDR2 (germline): KGHPV, FQNQEV (reference sequence). CDR3 DNA (partial): TGTGCCAGCAGTTTACAGGGATTCTATAATTCGCCCCTCTAC. Translation gives CASSLQGFYNSPLY. The whole CDR3 protein is CASSLQGFYNSPLYF.

Worth noting for this clone: Gene names are the mouse ones. The missing CDR3 end, 1 residue past where the read stops, is filled in from the germline J gene. The chain uses TRBV4 and TRBJ2-3, with 11 nucleotides matching TRBD2. The CDR3 length is 16 residues. Trimming cost V 5 bases and J 0 bases; bases outside gene matches: 4. The V gene's germline CDR1 is LGHDT and CDR2 YNNKQL (reference sequence). The DNA read from the CDR3 is TGTGCCAGCAGCCGGGACTGGGGGTCTAGTGCAGAAACGCTGTAT. It encodes CASSRDWGSSAETLY. The CDR3 reads in full as CASSRDWGSSAETLYF.

With regard to this clone: Here the gene names and germline are mouse. The read ends 1 residue shy of where the CDR3 ends; the end is completed using the germline J gene. This sequence joins TRBV16 and TRBJ1-1; D uncertain. With 2 bases removed from V and 1 base from J, the gap between germline ends came to 8 bases. The CDR3 extends over 14 amino acids. CDR1 and CDR2 (germline): SGHSA, FRNQAP. Incomplete CDR3 DNA: TGTGCAAGCAGCTTAAGGGCAGTAAACACAGAAGTCTTC. It encodes CASSLRAVNTEVF. The entire CDR3 reads CASSLRAVNTEVFF.

A word on this clone: The gene names here belong to mouse. The read ends 1 residue before the CDR3 terminus; that terminus is restored from the germline J gene. The chain combines TRBV26 with TRBJ2-4; D is ambiguous. The V end lost 8 bases, the J end lost 4 bases, and 13 bases lay between the germline ends. This CDR3 has 13 amino acids. From germline, CDR1 is KGHPV and CDR2 FQNQEV (reference sequence). The CDR3 reads CASAPSRKNTLYF. The CDR3 bases that were read are TGTGCCAGCGCCCCGAGCAGAAAAAACACCTTGTAC.

In its sample, this clone was seen a few times. The gene names here belong to mouse. Coverage ceases 1 residue before the CDR3 finishes, and the germline J gene fills in the end. The genes are TRBV5 and TRBJ2-1; 9 nucleotides align to TRBD2. The V and J ends lost 4 bases and 1 base, in that order; junction bases with no gene match: 2. The CDR3 spans 15 residues. The germline V gene has CDR1 LGHNA and CDR2 YNLKQL (reference sequence). The CDR3 sequence: CASSPDWGNYAEQFF. The CDR3 DNA, read in part, is TGTGCCAGCAGCCCCGACTGGGGGAACTATGCTGAGCAGTTC.

Concerning this clone itself: Germline and genes here are mouse. The read falls 1 residue short of the CDR3 end, and the missing part is taken from the germline J gene. The chain has TRBV16 and TRBJ2-3, with D maybe TRBD2 (6 bases). CDR3 size: 16 residues. Germline V gene lookup returns CDR1 SGHSA and CDR2 FRNQAP. Trimming pared 3 bases from V and 0 bases from J, leaving 13 bases between. This chain's CDR3 is CASSFTGFSSAETLYF. The sequenced part of the CDR3 DNA is TGTGCAAGCAGCTTTACTGGGTTCTCTAGTGCAGAAACGCTGTAT.

This clone occurred a few times. The gene symbols are mouse symbols. The observed sequence ends 1 residue before the CDR3 terminus, with the missing tail filled in from the germline J gene. The rearrangement links TRBV19 to TRBJ2-1; 12 nucleotides match TRBD2. The CDR3 runs to 15 residues. CDR1 is FNHDT and CDR2 is SITEND in the germline V gene (reference sequence). Unmatched junction bases numbered 4, after V lost 3 bases and J lost 6 bases. The sequenced CDR3 bases are TGTGCCAGCAGTAACCGGGACTGGGGGGTTGCTGAGCAGTTC. As protein: CASSNRDWGVAEQF. Given in full, the CDR3 is CASSNRDWGVAEQFF.

On this clone itself: Genes and germline come from the mouse. The CDR3 protein is CASSFRGHGNTLYF. CDR3 DNA, as far as it was read: TGTGCTAGCAGTTTCAGGGGGCATGGAAATACGCTCTAT. The rearrangement joins TRBV29 to TRBJ1-3, with 8 positions matching TRBD1. The CDR3 end is not reached by the read, which stops 1 residue before it; the germline J gene fills it in. Germline assignment: CDR1 MSHET and CDR2 SYDVDS. Losses at the gene ends were 3 bases for V and 3 bases for J; bases not matched to a gene: 1. This CDR3 has 14 amino acids.